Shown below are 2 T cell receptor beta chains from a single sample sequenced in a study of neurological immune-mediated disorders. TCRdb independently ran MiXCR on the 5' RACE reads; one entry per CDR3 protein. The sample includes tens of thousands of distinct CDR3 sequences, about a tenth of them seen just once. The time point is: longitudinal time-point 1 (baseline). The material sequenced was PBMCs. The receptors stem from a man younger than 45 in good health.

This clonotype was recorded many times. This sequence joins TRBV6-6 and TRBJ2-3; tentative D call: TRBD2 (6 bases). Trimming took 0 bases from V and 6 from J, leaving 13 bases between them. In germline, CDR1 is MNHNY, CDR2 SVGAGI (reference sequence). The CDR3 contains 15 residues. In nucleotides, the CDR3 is TGTGCCAGCAGTTACTCGACTAGGCCTCGGGATACGCAGTATTTT. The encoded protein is CASSYSTRPRDTQYF.

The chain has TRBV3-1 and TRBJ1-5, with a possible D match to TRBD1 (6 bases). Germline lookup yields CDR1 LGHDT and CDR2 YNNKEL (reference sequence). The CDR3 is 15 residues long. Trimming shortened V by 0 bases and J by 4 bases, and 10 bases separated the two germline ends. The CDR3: CASSQEWTANQPQHF. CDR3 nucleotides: TGTGCCAGCAGCCAAGAGTGGACAGCGAATCAGCCCCAGCATTTT. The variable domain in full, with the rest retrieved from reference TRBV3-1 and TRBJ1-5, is DTAVSQTPKYLVTQMGNDKSIKCEQNLGHDTMYWYKQDSKKFLKIMFSYNNKELIINETVPNRFSPKSPDKAHLNLHINSLELGDSAVYFCASSQEWTANQPQHFGDGTRLSIL.